This TCR beta chain is from a study of shared clonotypes between healthy human individuals. General observations from the study: Read depth was anticipated to influence clonotype sharing among donors.

This clone showed up just a few times. The antigen is undetermined. The CDR3 contains 12 residues. With 3 bases removed from V and 6 bases from J, the gap between germline ends came to 9 bases. Germline V gene sequence: CDR1 SNHLY, CDR2 FYNNEI. Sequencing used immunoSEQ multiplex PCR; TCRdb keeps in-frame clones, though not all of them. The repertoire has under 120,000 clones, 65% to 75% of them found once; the top ten carry approximately 23%. Nashville, Tennessee was home to all donors, who were Caucasian adults. The sample was memory CD8+ T cells sorted from blood. Subset here: CD45RO+ cells pooled with CCR7-negative TemRA cells. The sequence was obtained from a woman aged 25 to 45 in good health. The chain employs TRBV2 and TRBJ2-7; D not certain. As DNA, the CDR3 is TGTGCCAGCAGTGATATACAGCGCGAGCAGTACTTC. Translation: CASSDIQREQYF.